This TCR beta chain was captured by sequencing in a study of T cells in Graves' hyperthyroidism and ophthalmopathy. This clonotype occurred a few times. V lost 2 bases and J 6 bases, leaving 16 bases between the germline ends. The CDR3 length is 16 residues. Amplified TCR beta CDR3 regions derived from RNA transcripts. The HTBI set primed first-round TCR CDR3 RT-PCR. TCRdb reanalysed the multiplex PCR reads using MiXCR and keeps one entry per CDR3 protein. This sample yields roughly 280,000 distinct CDR3 sequences, of which 15% to 20% are seen a single time; approximately 60% belongs to the top ten. The sample was blood. The chain joins TRBV12-3 or TRBV12-4 to TRBJ2-2; a possible D gene is TRBD2 (6 bases). The sequence was collected from a woman aged 55-70 years with Graves' ophthalmopathy. CDR3 sequence (DNA): TGTGCCAGCAGTTTATTTACCGGGGGTATGGCCGGGGAGCTGTTTTTT. This translates into CASSLFTGGMAGELFF.